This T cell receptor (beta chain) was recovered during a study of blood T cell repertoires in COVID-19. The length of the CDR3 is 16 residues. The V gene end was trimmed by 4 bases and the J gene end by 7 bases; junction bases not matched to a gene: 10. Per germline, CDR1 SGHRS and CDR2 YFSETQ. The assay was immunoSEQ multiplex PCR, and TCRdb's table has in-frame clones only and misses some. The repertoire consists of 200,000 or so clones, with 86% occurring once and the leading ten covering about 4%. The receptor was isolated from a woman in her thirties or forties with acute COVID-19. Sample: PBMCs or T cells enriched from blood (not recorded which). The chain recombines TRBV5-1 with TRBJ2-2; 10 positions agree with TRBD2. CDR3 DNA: TGCGCCAGCAGCCCCAATAGCGGGAGGCGACTCGGGGAGCTGTTTTTT. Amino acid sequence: CASSPNSGRRLGELFF.